The 25 T cell receptor beta chains listed next were all sequenced from one sample in a study of cytomegalovirus exposure and HLA in healthy donors. A multiplex PCR was run with 60 Vbeta primers and 13 Jbeta primers. The method was immunoSEQ multiplex PCR; TCRdb's version includes in-frame clones alone and lacks a portion of them. The sample contains around 200,000 clones, 80% to 90% of which appear only once. Sequences were obtained from PBMCs. These receptors were collected from a woman aged 30 to 39 in good health and CMV-seronegative.

The chain links TRBV28 to TRBJ2-2, with TRBD2 matching over 13 bases. V lost 1 base to trimming and J lost 7 bases; unmatched junction nucleotides: 12. Per the germline V gene, CDR1 is MDHEN and CDR2 is SYDVKM. The CDR3 length is 19 residues. CDR3 residues: CASSLLPRTSGSNIGELFF. CDR3 coding DNA: TGTGCCAGCAGTTTATTGCCGCGGACTAGCGGGAGTAATATCGGGGAGCTGTTTTTT. Combining the CDR3 with reference TRBV28 and TRBJ2-2 gives the whole variable domain DVKVTQSSRYLVKRTGEKVFLECVQDMDHENMFWYRQDPGLGLRLIYFSYDVKMKEKGDIPEGYSVSREKKERFSLILESASTNQTSMYLCASSLLPRTSGSNIGELFFGEGSRLTVL.

This chain links TRBV7-9 with TRBJ2-2; D is possibly TRBD2 (6 bases). Deletions cut 5 bases from V and 7 bases from J, with 23 bases between. The CDR3 runs 17 residues. Germline assignment: CDR1 SEHNR and CDR2 FQNEAQ (reference sequence). CDR3 sequence (DNA): TGTGCCAGCAGCCCAGTCGGGGGAGCGCTATTAGGCGGGGAGCTGTTTTTT. Translating gives CASSPVGGALLGGELFF.

The CDR3 here is CASSSGSTEAFF. CDR3 in DNA: TGTGCCAGCAGTTCAGGGTCCACTGAAGCTTTCTTT. The chain couples TRBV27 to TRBJ1-1, with TRBD1 as a possible D gene (5 bases). This CDR3 has 12 amino acids. Germline-derived CDR1 and CDR2 are MNHEY and SMNVEV (reference sequence). The ends were cut back, 4 bases at V and 4 bases at J, with 7 bases in the middle.

The chain couples TRBV5-1 to TRBJ2-5, with 7 bases matching TRBD1. With the DNA end fitting TRBJ2-7 better, the J assignment may be wrong. The CDR3 spans 15 residues. Germline V gene lookup returns CDR1 SGHRS and CDR2 YFSETQ. The CDR3 DNA is TGCGCCAGCAGTTTAGGACAGGCCCGGGTCGACGAGCAGTACTTC. Translated: CASSLGQARVDEQYF.

The V and J genes are TRBV5-1 and TRBJ2-1, with 14 bases matching TRBD2. The CDR3 has 18 amino acids. V shed 0 bases, J shed 7 bases, and the junction held 9 bases outside the gene matches. CDR1 is SGHRS, CDR2 YFSETQ, per germline. In nucleotides, the CDR3 is TGCGCCAGCAGCTTGGCCCCCCCAGGGACTAGCGGGAGAAATGAGCAGTTCTTC. Protein: CASSLAPPGTSGRNEQFF.

The rearrangement links TRBV6-1 to TRBJ1-2, with D perhaps TRBD1 (5 bases). Per germline, CDR1 MNHNS and CDR2 SASEGT. Trimming stripped 2 bases from V and 9 bases from J, with 13 bases between. This CDR3 is built from 13 residues. The CDR3 loop reads CASSERRGKSYTF. CDR3 coding DNA: TGTGCCAGCAGTGAACGGCGGGGGAAGAGCTACACCTTC.

This sequence joins TRBV5-1 and TRBJ2-5; D is unclear. V was shortened by 6 bases and J by 5 bases, with 14 bases between the two germline ends. Looked up from germline, CDR1 is SGHRS and CDR2 is YFSETQ. The CDR3 is 13 amino acids. CDR3 sequence reads: CASTIDGEETQYF. The CDR3 DNA sequence: TGCGCCAGCACTATCGACGGAGAGGAGACCCAGTACTTC.

This clone was detected only a few times. The chain has TRBV6-1 and TRBJ1-5; the match to TRBD1 covers 7 bases. The CDR3 runs 15 residues. CDR1 and CDR2 from the germline V gene are MNHNS and SASEGT. The V and J ends lost 0 bases and 9 bases, in that order; junction bases with no gene match: 8. The CDR3 region is CASSEAGTAPMPQHF. The CDR3 bases are TGTGCCAGCAGTGAAGCGGGGACAGCCCCGATGCCCCAGCATTTT.

V usage is TRBV15 and J usage is TRBJ2-5, with D perhaps matching TRBD2 (7 bases). The CDR3 has 14 residues. Looked up from germline, CDR1 is LNHNV and CDR2 is YYDKDF (reference sequence). Trimming removed 5 bases from V and 4 bases from J, with 14 bases in between. The CDR3 sequence: CATSGGRGGETQYF. In DNA form, the CDR3 reads TGTGCCACCAGCGGGGGGAGGGGGGGAGAGACCCAGTACTTC.

The chain is built from TRBV27 and TRBJ2-1; 10 bases map to TRBD2. The ends lost 5 bases at V and 2 bases at J; junction bases unmatched: 3. In germline, CDR1 is MNHEY, CDR2 SMNVEV (reference sequence). CDR3 size: 15 residues. CDR3 DNA: TGTGCCAGCAGTCCCAGCGGGAGGGCCTACAATGAGCAGTTCTTC. This encodes CASSPSGRAYNEQFF.

This sequence joins TRBV11-2 and TRBJ2-1; 9 positions agree with TRBD1. This CDR3 contains 15 residues. V lost 6 bases and J lost 1; bases outside the gene matches: 4. CDR1 is SGHAT and CDR2 is FQNNGV in the germline V gene. The CDR3 spells CASSSGTGSYNEQFF. The CDR3 nucleotides are TGTGCCAGCAGTTCCGGGACAGGGTCCTACAATGAGCAGTTCTTC.

The chain combines TRBV5-4 with TRBJ2-7, with a tentative D call TRBD2 (5 bases). CDR3 length: 14 amino acids. Germline CDR1 SGHNT, CDR2 YYREEE (reference sequence). The germline V and J ends were trimmed by 4 bases and 0 bases, with 11 bases remaining between them. CDR3 protein: CASSGTRNSYEQYF. Here the CDR3 DNA reads TGTGCCAGCAGCGGAACTAGGAACTCCTACGAGCAGTACTTC.

This rearrangement joins TRBV10-2 to TRBJ1-1; 8 bases fit TRBD1. Losses at the gene ends were 3 bases for V and 2 bases for J; bases not matched to a gene: 5. Per germline, CDR1 WSHSY and CDR2 SAAADI. The CDR3 consists of 15 residues. CDR3 loop: CASSDPGQANTEAFF. The CDR3 DNA reads as TGCGCCAGCAGTGACCCGGGACAGGCCAACACTGAAGCTTTCTTT.

This rearrangement joins TRBV21-1 to TRBJ2-5; the listed D gene, TRBD2, was not tested against the DNA. TRBJ2-7 explains the end of the DNA better; the J call may be wrong. TRBV21-1 is a documented pseudogene. This CDR3 region has 15 residues. The CDR3: CASSKVTSGSYEQYF. The DNA for the CDR3 is TGTGCCAGCAGCAAAGTGACTAGCGGTTCCTACGAGCAGTACTTC.

CDR3 in DNA: TGCGCCAGCACCGAACGAGGCGGGAGGGTCGACGAGCAGTACTTC. This translates into CASTERGGRVDEQYF. This rearrangement joins TRBV5-1 to TRBJ2-7; 9 positions match TRBD2. Germline assignment: CDR1 SGHRS and CDR2 YFSETQ. With V trimmed by 6 bases and J by 5 bases, 12 bases remained unmatched. This CDR3 contains 15 residues.

The chain couples TRBV5-4 to TRBJ2-7; D is undetermined. Germline V CDR1 and CDR2: SGHNT, YYREEE (reference sequence). This CDR3 has 12 amino acids. The V end lost 1 base, the J end lost 3 bases, and 5 bases lay between the germline ends. The CDR3 DNA reads as TGTGCCAGCAGCTTGAACGGCTACGAGCAGTACTTC. This encodes CASSLNGYEQYF.

This clone was seen only once. The chain employs TRBV5-1 and TRBJ2-1; D is possibly TRBD1 (6 bases). Germline CDR1 and CDR2: SGHRS and YFSETQ. V dropped 0 bases and J dropped 7 bases, with 8 bases sitting between them. The CDR3 is 13 residues long. The CDR3 DNA sequence: TGCGCCAGCAGCTTGGACCAGGGGAATGAGCAGTTCTTC. It codes for CASSLDQGNEQFF.

The rearrangement links TRBV7-9 to TRBJ2-5; D might be TRBD1 (6 bases). Germline assignment: CDR1 SEHNR and CDR2 FQNEAQ (reference sequence). The V and J ends lost 6 bases and 3 bases respectively, with 14 bases between them. The CDR3 has 14 residues. The CDR3 coding sequence is TGTGCCAGCAGTCTCACAGGGTGGGAAGAGACCCAGTACTTC. Protein sequence: CASSLTGWEETQYF.

CDR3 sequence: CATRESGTDTQYF. The CDR3 DNA sequence: TGTGCCACCCGGGAGTCGGGCACAGATACGCAGTATTTT. The chain has TRBV6-1 and TRBJ2-3; tentatively, D is TRBD2 (6 bases). The V gene's germline CDR1 is MNHNS and CDR2 SASEGT. The CDR3 is 13 residues long. The germline V and J ends were trimmed by 10 bases and 1 base, with 12 bases remaining between them.

V and J are TRBV5-8 and TRBJ2-5; D is unresolved. The CDR3 is 14 residues long. The germline gives CDR1 SGHTS, CDR2 YDEGEE. The V and J ends lost 1 base and 2 bases respectively, with 9 bases between them. CDR3 amino acids: CASSLSYTQETQYF. The CDR3 bases are TGTGCCAGCAGCTTGTCATATACTCAAGAGACCCAGTACTTC.

The chain carries TRBV28 and TRBJ1-5; no clear D gene. Trimming cost V 4 bases and J 3 bases, with 13 bases left between them. The CDR3 runs 15 residues. The germline gives CDR1 MDHEN, CDR2 SYDVKM. The CDR3 loop reads CASSYPGGDNQPQHF. The DNA of the CDR3 is TGTGCCAGCAGTTACCCGGGAGGTGACAATCAGCCCCAGCATTTT.

This clone came up a few times. The chain couples TRBV5-1 to TRBJ2-7; 9 bases are shared with TRBD2. The CDR3 spans 16 residues. Germline CDR1 and CDR2: SGHRS and YFSETQ. V gave up 5 bases and J gave up 5 bases; unmatched junction bases: 14. CDR3 coding DNA: TGCGCCAGCAGTTCGACCTTAGCGGGAGTAGGTGACGAGCAGTACTTC. Translated: CASSSTLAGVGDEQYF.

CDR3 in amino acids: CASSKKDRGMDEKLFF. In DNA, the CDR3 is TGCGCCAGCAGCAAGAAGGACAGGGGTATGGACGAAAAACTGTTTTTT. The J gene is TRBJ1-4, the V gene TRBV5-1, with 9 nucleotides matching TRBD1. V gave up 4 bases and J gave up 8 bases; unmatched junction bases: 12. Germline loops: CDR1 SGHRS, CDR2 YFSETQ. There are 16 residues in the CDR3.

This chain connects TRBV11-2 to TRBJ1-3; D is unresolved. The V gene's germline CDR1 is SGHAT and CDR2 FQNNGV. This CDR3 is 14 amino acids long. Trimming took off 5 bases at V and 3 bases at J, with 11 bases between the two ends. The CDR3 DNA reads as TGTGCCAGCAGCCCCCTCGTATTTGGAAACACCATATATTTT. As protein: CASSPLVFGNTIYF.

V and J are TRBV7-9 and TRBJ1-2, with a tentative D call TRBD1 (6 bases). The germline V and J ends were trimmed by 5 bases and 6 bases, with 19 bases remaining between them. Germline V lookup: CDR1 SEHNR, CDR2 FQNEAQ (reference sequence). The CDR3 has 15 residues. The DNA for the CDR3 is TGTGCCAGCAGCCCTGGACAGAGCCAGGAAGATGGCTACACCTTC. It is translated as CASSPGQSQEDGYTF.